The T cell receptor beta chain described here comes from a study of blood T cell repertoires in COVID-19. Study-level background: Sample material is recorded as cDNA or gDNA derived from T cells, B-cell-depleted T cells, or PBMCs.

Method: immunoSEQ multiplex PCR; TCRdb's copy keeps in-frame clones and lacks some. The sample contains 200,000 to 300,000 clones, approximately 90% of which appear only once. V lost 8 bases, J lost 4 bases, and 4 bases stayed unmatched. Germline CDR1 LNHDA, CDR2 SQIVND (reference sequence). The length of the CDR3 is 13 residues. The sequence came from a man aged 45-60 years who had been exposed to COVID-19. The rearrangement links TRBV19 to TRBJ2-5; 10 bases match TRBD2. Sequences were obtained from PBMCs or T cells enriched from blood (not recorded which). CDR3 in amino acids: CASGVAGGETQYF. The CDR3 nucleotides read TGTGCCAGTGGAGTAGCGGGAGGAGAGACCCAGTACTTC.